This T cell receptor (beta chain) was recovered during a study of Graves' ophthalmopathy and Graves' hyperthyroidism. There are 13 residues in the CDR3. The germline gives CDR1 SNHLY, CDR2 FYNNEI. Trimming pared 7 bases from V and 2 bases from J, leaving 12 bases between. RNA transcripts were the source from which TCR beta CDR3 regions were amplified. The authors performed first-round RT-PCR with HTBI primers and then a second-round multiplex PCR. MiXCR, applied by TCRdb to the multiplex PCR reads, yields one record per CDR3 protein. The data hold roughly 700,000 distinct CDR3 sequences, with around 40% observed a single time. This clonotype came up a few times.

The chain carries TRBV2 and TRBJ2-7; D is ambiguous. Sequenced input: peripheral blood. The TCR comes from an adult man with Graves' ophthalmopathy. CDR3 nucleotide sequence: TGTGCCAGCACAATGACGGAGACCTACGAGCAGTACTTC. It yields the protein CASTMTETYEQYF.